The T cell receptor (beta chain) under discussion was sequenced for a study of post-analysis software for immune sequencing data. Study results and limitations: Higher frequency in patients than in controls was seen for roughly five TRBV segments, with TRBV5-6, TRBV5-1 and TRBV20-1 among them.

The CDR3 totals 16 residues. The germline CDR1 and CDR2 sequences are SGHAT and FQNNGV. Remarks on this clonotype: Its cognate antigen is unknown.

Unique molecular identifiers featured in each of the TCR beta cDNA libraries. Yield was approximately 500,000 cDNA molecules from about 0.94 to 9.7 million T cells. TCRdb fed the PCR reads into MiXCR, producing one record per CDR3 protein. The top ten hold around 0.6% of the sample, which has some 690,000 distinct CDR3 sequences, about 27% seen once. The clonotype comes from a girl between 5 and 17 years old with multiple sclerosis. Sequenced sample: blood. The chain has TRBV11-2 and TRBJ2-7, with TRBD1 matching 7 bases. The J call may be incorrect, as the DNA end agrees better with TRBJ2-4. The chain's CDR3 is CASSWLVHDRVNIQYF. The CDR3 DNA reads TGTGCCAGCAGCTGGTTGGTTCACGACAGGGTAAACATTCAGTACTTC.